The clone carrying this T cell receptor beta chain was picked up a small number of times. Every sampled donor was Caucasian and healthy. TCRdb independently ran MiXCR on the 5' RACE reads; one entry per CDR3 protein. The sample has about 550,000 distinct CDR3 sequences; about 22% are singletons. This sample is part of a study of identical twins. Per the germline V gene, CDR1 is MNHNS and CDR2 is SASEGT. V was shortened by 8 bases and J by 8 bases, with 18 bases between the two germline ends. This CDR3 contains 14 residues. The data also belong to a second study, concerning yellow fever vaccine responses in identical twins.

This rearrangement joins TRBV6-1 to TRBJ1-4; D uncertain. This sequence was found in a woman aged 18-35 years in good health. The material sequenced was CD4+ T cells sorted from blood. The CDR3 DNA reads as TGTGCCAGCCGGCCCCTGGTTGGTGAGGAAAAACTGTTTTTT. Translated, it gives CASRPLVGEEKLFF.